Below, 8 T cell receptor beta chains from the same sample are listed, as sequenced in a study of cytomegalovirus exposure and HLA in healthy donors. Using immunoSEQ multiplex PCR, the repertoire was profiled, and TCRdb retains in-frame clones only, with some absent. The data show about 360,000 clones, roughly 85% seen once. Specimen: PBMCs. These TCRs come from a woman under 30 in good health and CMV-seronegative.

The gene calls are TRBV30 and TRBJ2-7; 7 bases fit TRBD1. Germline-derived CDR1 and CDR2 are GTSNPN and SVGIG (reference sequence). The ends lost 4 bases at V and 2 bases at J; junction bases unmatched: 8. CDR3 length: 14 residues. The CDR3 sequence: CAWIPGTATYEQYF. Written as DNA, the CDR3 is TGTGCCTGGATTCCCGGGACAGCCACCTACGAGCAGTACTTC.

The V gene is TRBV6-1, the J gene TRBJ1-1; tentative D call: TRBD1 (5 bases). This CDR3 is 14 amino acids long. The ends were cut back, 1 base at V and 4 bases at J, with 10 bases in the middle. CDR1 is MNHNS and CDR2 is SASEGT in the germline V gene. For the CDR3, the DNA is TGTGCCAGCAGTGAAGGGGGCGCAGCCACTGAAGCTTTCTTT. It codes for CASSEGGAATEAFF.

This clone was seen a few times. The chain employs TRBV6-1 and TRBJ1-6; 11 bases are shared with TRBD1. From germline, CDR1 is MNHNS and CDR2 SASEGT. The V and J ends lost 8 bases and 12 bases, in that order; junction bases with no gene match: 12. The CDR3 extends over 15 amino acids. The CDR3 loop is CASGPDRGREVPLHF. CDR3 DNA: TGTGCCAGCGGGCCGGACAGGGGGCGAGAGGTACCCCTCCACTTT.

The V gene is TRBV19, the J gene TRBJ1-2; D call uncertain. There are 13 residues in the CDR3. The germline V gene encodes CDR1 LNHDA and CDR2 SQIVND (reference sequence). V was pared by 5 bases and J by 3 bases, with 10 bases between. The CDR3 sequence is CASSLQNDYGYTF. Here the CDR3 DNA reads TGTGCCAGTAGTTTACAGAATGACTATGGCTACACCTTC.

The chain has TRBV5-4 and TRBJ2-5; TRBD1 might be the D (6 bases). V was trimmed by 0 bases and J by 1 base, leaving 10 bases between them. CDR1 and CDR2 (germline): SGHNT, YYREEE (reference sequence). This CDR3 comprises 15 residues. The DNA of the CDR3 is TGTGCCAGCAGCTTGGATACAGGGATCCAAGAGACCCAGTACTTC. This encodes CASSLDTGIQETQYF.

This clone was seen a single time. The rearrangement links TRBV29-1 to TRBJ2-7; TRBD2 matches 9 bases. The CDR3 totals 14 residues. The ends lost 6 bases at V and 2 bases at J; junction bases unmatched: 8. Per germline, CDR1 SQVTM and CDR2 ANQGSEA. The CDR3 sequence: CSVKIAGEPYEQYF. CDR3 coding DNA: TGCAGCGTGAAGATAGCGGGGGAACCCTACGAGCAGTACTTC.

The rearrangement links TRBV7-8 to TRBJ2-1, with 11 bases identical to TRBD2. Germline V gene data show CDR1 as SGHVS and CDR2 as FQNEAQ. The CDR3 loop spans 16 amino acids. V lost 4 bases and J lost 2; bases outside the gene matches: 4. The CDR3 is CASSSGLAATYNEQFF. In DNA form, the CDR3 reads TGTGCCAGCAGCTCGGGACTAGCGGCTACCTACAATGAGCAGTTCTTC. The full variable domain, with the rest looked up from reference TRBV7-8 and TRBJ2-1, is GAGVSQSPRYKVAKRGQDVALRCDPISGHVSLFWYQQALGQGPEFLTYFQNEAQLDKSGLPSDRFFAERPEGSVSTLKIQRTQQEDSAVYLCASSSGLAATYNEQFFGPGTRLTVL.

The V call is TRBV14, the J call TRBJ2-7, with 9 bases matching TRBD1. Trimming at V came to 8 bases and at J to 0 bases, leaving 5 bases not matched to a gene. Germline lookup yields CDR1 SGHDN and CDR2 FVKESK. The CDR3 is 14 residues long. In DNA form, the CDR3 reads TGTGCCAGCGCGCGGACAGGGGTCTCCTACGAGCAGTACTTC. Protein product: CASARTGVSYEQYF.